One sample yielded the 5 T cell receptor beta chains listed below, sequenced in a study of T cells after posttransplantation cyclophosphamide. The method was immunoSEQ multiplex PCR; TCRdb's version includes in-frame clones alone and lacks a portion of them. The table shows under 40,000 clones, with 91% occurring only once. Cells defined as naive were viable CD3+CD4+ or CD3+CD8+ and CCR7+CD45RA+CD45RO-CD95-CD27+CD28+. What was sequenced was naive CD4+ T cells sorted from blood. All receptors derive from a man aged 25 to 45 in good health and a related stem cell transplant donor.

V gene TRBV7-9 combines with J gene TRBJ2-7, with TRBD1 as a possible D gene (6 bases). Germline V CDR1 and CDR2: SEHNR, FQNEAQ (reference sequence). V was pared by 8 bases and J by 0 bases, with 20 bases between. The CDR3 spans 16 residues. The CDR3 nucleotides are TGTGCCAGCGAAAGATTACAGGGCGCGAGCTCCTACGAGCAGTACTTC. Translated: CASERLQGASSYEQYF.

Here the CDR3 DNA reads TGTGCCAGCAGTTTAGTGCCACCGAGGGAAAAACTGTTTTTT. Translated, it gives CASSLVPPREKLFF. J is TRBJ1-4 and V is TRBV28; D not certain. The length of the CDR3 is 14 residues. The germline V gene encodes CDR1 MDHEN and CDR2 SYDVKM. V was pared by 2 bases and J by 8 bases, with 12 bases between.

The gene calls are TRBV27 and TRBJ1-2; the D is unclear. The CDR3 is 13 amino acids. CDR1 and CDR2 from the germline V gene are MNHEY and SMNVEV (reference sequence). With 6 bases removed from V and 2 bases from J, the gap between germline ends came to 10 bases. The DNA of the CDR3 is TGTGCCAGCAGCCCCGGGTCAAACTATGGCTACACCTTC. Protein sequence: CASSPGSNYGYTF.

CDR3 in DNA: TGTGCCAGCAGCGACTATAGCAATCAGCCCCAGCATTTT. This gives the protein CASSDYSNQPQHF. The chain couples TRBV7-9 to TRBJ1-5; no clear D. This CDR3 is 13 amino acids long. The germline CDR1 and CDR2 sequences are SEHNR and FQNEAQ (reference sequence). V dropped 5 bases and J dropped 0 bases, with 5 bases sitting between them.

The chain couples TRBV6-6 to TRBJ2-5; weak D call: TRBD2 (5 bases). This CDR3 is 14 amino acids long. Germline loops: CDR1 MNHNY, CDR2 SVGAGI (reference sequence). The germline V and J ends were trimmed by 3 bases and 2 bases, with 10 bases remaining between them. The CDR3 DNA follows: TGTGCCAGCAGTTATACGGGGATGCAAGAGACCCAGTACTTC. This encodes CASSYTGMQETQYF.